The 20 T cell receptor beta chains below all came from one sample that was sequenced in a study of blood T cell repertoires in COVID-19. This table comes from immunoSEQ multiplex PCR, and its TCRdb copy is limited to in-frame clones, with some not included. Seen here are about 64,000 clones, approximately 91% observed once, and the top ten hold 1.6%. The sequenced material came from peripheral blood. The receptor set was obtained from a human donor in a cohort sampled during active COVID-19.

The chain has TRBV6-5 and TRBJ2-7, with D perhaps matching TRBD2 (6 bases). Germline V CDR1 and CDR2: MNHEY, SVGAGI. The CDR3 spans 13 residues. The V and J ends lost 4 bases and 2 bases respectively, with 9 bases between them. CDR3 nucleotide sequence: TGTGCCAGCAGTTCCCGACTAGCCTACGAGCAGTACTTC. Translated: CASSSRLAYEQYF.

A single count supports this clone. The chain combines TRBV18 with TRBJ2-3; D unresolved. The CDR3 has 14 amino acids. V was cut by 0 bases and J by 1 base, with 5 bases left in between. Germline V gene sequence: CDR1 KGHSH, CDR2 LQKENI. CDR3 nucleotides: TGTGCCAGCTCACCACCCCTCGGCACAGATACGCAGTATTTT. It specifies CASSPPLGTDTQYF.

The gene calls are TRBV28 and TRBJ2-1; TRBD2 aligns across 9 bases. The junction had 10 bases not matched to a gene; V was cut back by 4 bases and J by 9 bases. The CDR3 totals 15 residues. CDR1 and CDR2 from the germline V gene are MDHEN and SYDVKM. In DNA, the CDR3 is TGTGCCAGCAGTTCCTTTGGCGGGAGGGAGGCTGAGCAGTTCTTC. This encodes CASSSFGGREAEQFF.

This clone was recorded only once. The chain combines TRBV4-3 with TRBJ2-2; 9 nucleotides match TRBD2. The J segment lost 1 base and the V segment lost 1 base, leaving 4 bases of the junction unmatched. Looked up from germline, CDR1 is LGHNA and CDR2 is YSLEER. The CDR3 is 17 amino acids. CDR3 amino acids: CASSQGGLALNTGELFF. CDR3 in DNA: TGCGCCAGCAGCCAAGGGGGACTAGCCCTGAACACCGGGGAGCTGTTTTTT.

The chain links TRBV28 to TRBJ2-5; D unresolved. Trimming took off 3 bases at V and 2 bases at J, with 4 bases between the two ends. The length of the CDR3 is 12 residues. Germline V gene lookup returns CDR1 MDHEN and CDR2 SYDVKM. The CDR3 region is CASSLQQETQYF. The CDR3 DNA follows: TGTGCCAGCAGTTTGCAGCAAGAGACCCAGTACTTC.

This clone was counted only a few times. CDR3 in DNA: TGTGCCAGCAGTTACCCAGAGGCGTCTAGCGGGTTGGTACGCTCCTACAATGAGCAGTTCTTC. It encodes CASSYPEASSGLVRSYNEQFF. The V and J genes are TRBV6-2 or TRBV6-3 and TRBJ2-1; TRBD2 matches at 8 bases. Germline CDR1 and CDR2: MNHEY and SVGEGT. Losses at the gene ends were 2 bases for V and 0 bases for J; bases not matched to a gene: 18. The CDR3 extends over 21 amino acids.

The chain is built from TRBV4-3 and TRBJ2-1; 10 bases are shared with TRBD2. Germline CDR1 LGHNA, CDR2 YSLEER. Trimming removed 0 bases from V and 1 base from J; junction bases left unmatched: 9. The CDR3 consists of 19 residues. CDR3 nucleotide sequence: TGCGCCAGCAGCCAAGATTCTAGCGGGAGTTTCGCGTCCTACAATGAGCAGTTCTTC. It is translated as CASSQDSSGSFASYNEQFF.

This clone was observed a single time. The chain links TRBV19 to TRBJ2-7; 11 bases agree with TRBD2. Trimming removed 10 bases from V and 4 bases from J; junction bases left unmatched: 12. The length of the CDR3 is 15 residues. CDR1 is LNHDA and CDR2 is SQIVND in the germline V gene (reference sequence). This CDR3 reads CATRPQLAGEYEQYF. CDR3 DNA: TGTGCCACCCGTCCCCAACTAGCGGGAGAGTACGAGCAGTACTTC.

J is TRBJ1-2 and V is TRBV7-2; 7 bases are a match to TRBD1. V was pared by 5 bases and J by 5 bases, with 5 bases of the junction left unmatched. Germline-derived CDR1 and CDR2 are SGHTA and FQGNSA. CDR3 size: 13 residues. The CDR3 DNA reads TGTGCCAGCAGCCTTACAGGGGAGTATGGCTACACCTTC. Encoded protein: CASSLTGEYGYTF.

The genes are TRBV3-1 (or the pseudogene TRBV3-2) and TRBJ2-1; 8 positions agree with TRBD2. The CDR3 has 14 amino acids. The germline V gene has CDR1 LGHDT and CDR2 YNNKEL (reference sequence). Germline trimming cut 4 bases from V and 8 bases from J; bases unmatched to any gene: 7. The CDR3 DNA sequence: TGTGCCAGCAGCCTTAGCGGGAAAGGAGATGAGCAGTTCTTC. This sequence encodes CASSLSGKGDEQFF.

This CDR3 is CASSPLAPATNEKLFF. In DNA, the CDR3 is TGCGCCAGCAGCCCTTTGGCCCCAGCAACTAATGAAAAACTGTTTTTT. This chain uses TRBV5-1 with TRBJ1-4; no reliable D call. Germline V gene sequence: CDR1 SGHRS, CDR2 YFSETQ. V lost 4 bases to trimming and J lost 0 bases, with 13 bases between them. This CDR3 comprises 16 residues.

The V and J genes are TRBV6-5 and TRBJ2-4; D may be TRBD2 (6 bases). Germline CDR1 and CDR2: MNHEY and SVGAGI. V was cut by 6 bases and J by 1 base, with 10 bases left in between. This CDR3 comprises 14 residues. The CDR3 DNA follows: TGTGCCAGCAGCCTAGCGAGCGCCAAAAACATTCAGTACTTC. Protein sequence: CASSLASAKNIQYF.

This clone was counted between two and nine times. The chain couples TRBV10-3 to TRBJ2-2; 12 positions match TRBD2. J gave up 6 bases and V 2 bases, and 10 bases lay outside the gene matches. The CDR3 has 18 amino acids. Germline CDR1 and CDR2: ENHRY and SYGVKD. CDR3 in DNA: TGTGCCATCAGTGAGGGCTACCGGACTAGCGGGAATGCCGGGGAGCTGTTTTTT. Residues: CAISEGYRTSGNAGELFF.

The chain carries TRBV4-1 and TRBJ1-2; D possibly corresponds to TRBD1 (6 bases). The V gene's germline CDR1 is MGHRA and CDR2 YSYEKL. V was trimmed by 1 base and J by 5 bases, leaving 17 bases between them. The CDR3 covers 16 residues. The CDR3 region is CASSQGTGTPNYGYTF. The DNA of the CDR3 is TGCGCCAGCAGCCAAGGGACCGGGACACCCAATTATGGCTACACCTTC.

The chain has TRBV7-9 and TRBJ2-5; 9 bases are shared with TRBD2. Losses at the gene ends were 2 bases for V and 3 bases for J; bases not matched to a gene: 7. This CDR3 is built from 16 residues. CDR1 is SEHNR and CDR2 is FQNEAQ in the germline V gene (reference sequence). CDR3 amino acids: CASSLLTSGTKETQYF. In nucleotides, the CDR3 is TGTGCCAGCAGCTTACTGACTAGCGGAACGAAAGAGACCCAGTACTTC.

The chain has TRBV5-6 and TRBJ1-1; TRBD1 matches 7 bases. J gave up 7 bases and V 0 bases, and 6 bases lay outside the gene matches. The length of the CDR3 is 14 residues. Germline V gene lookup returns CDR1 SGHDT and CDR2 YYEEEE. The CDR3 region is CASSLAGGYGEAFF. For the CDR3, the DNA is TGTGCCAGCAGCTTGGCAGGGGGGTATGGTGAAGCTTTCTTT.

Turning to this clone: Relative to the germline gene, one junction end is altered; a read error may explain this. This rearrangement joins TRBV19 to TRBJ2-7; the match to TRBD1 covers 7 bases. This CDR3 region has 13 residues. The germline V gene has CDR1 LNHDA and CDR2 SQIVND (reference sequence). CDR3 region: CASSPSGQVSESF. CDR3 nucleotides: TGTGCCAGTAGTCCGAGCGGACAGGTGTCAGAATCCTTC.

The DNA of the CDR3 is TGTGCCACCAGTGATCGGACTAGAGTGGCGTATACGCAGTATTTT. Its protein product is CATSDRTRVAYTQYF. This rearrangement joins TRBV24-1 to TRBJ2-3; 7 positions match TRBD2. The trim removed 3 bases at V and 7 bases at J, leaving 9 bases unmatched. The CDR3 runs to 15 residues. CDR1 is KGHDR and CDR2 is SFDVKD in the germline V gene.

CDR3 coding DNA: TGTGCCAGCTCAGACCAGCGTACTAGCGGGAGGGAAGAGCAGTTCTTC. Translated: CASSDQRTSGREEQFF. This chain uses TRBV18 with TRBJ2-1; TRBD2 matches at 13 bases. Germline V gene sequence: CDR1 KGHSH, CDR2 LQKENI. V shed 5 bases and J 10 bases; nucleotides not matched to a gene: 11. The CDR3 sequence is 16 residues long.

This clone was found once. The chain uses TRBV7-8 and TRBJ1-5; D is possibly TRBD1 (5 bases). Trimming took off 5 bases at V and 7 bases at J, with 18 bases between the two ends. The CDR3 consists of 15 residues. Germline values: CDR1 SGHVS, CDR2 FQNEAQ. The CDR3 loop is CASSPRRGGWQPQHF. CDR3 DNA: TGTGCCAGCAGCCCGCGTCGGGGGGGATGGCAGCCCCAGCATTTT.